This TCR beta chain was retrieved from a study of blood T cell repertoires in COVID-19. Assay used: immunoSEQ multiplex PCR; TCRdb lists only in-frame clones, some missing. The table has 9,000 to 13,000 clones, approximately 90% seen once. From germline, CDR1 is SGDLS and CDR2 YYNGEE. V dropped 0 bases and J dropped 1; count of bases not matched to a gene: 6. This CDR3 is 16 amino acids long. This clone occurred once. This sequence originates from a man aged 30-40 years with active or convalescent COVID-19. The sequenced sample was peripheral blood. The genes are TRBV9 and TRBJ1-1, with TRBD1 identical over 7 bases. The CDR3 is CASSVGSGTANTEAFF. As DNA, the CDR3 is TGTGCCAGCAGCGTAGGGTCCGGGACAGCGAACACTGAAGCTTTCTTT.